This TCR beta chain was sequenced during a study of blood T cell repertoires in COVID-19. Study-level information: Sites in the United States, Italy and Spain provided acute and convalescent COVID-19 samples. The cDNA or gDNA used as material had been derived from T cells, B-cell-depleted T cells, or PBMCs.

Trimming took 5 bases from V and 1 from J, leaving 15 bases between them. Germline lookup yields CDR1 LNHDA and CDR2 SQIVND (reference sequence). This CDR3 spans 16 amino acids. Original analysis: Amplifying reference gene primers gave estimates of nucleated cell counts. TCRdb's copy holds only in-frame clones and misses some; the assay was immunoSEQ multiplex PCR. That table is the source of V, J and clone size, and D and trimming were worked out from the DNA. The sample carries 75,000 to 100,000 clones, about 86% recorded once. The chain joins TRBV19 to TRBJ2-1, with TRBD1 as a possible D gene (6 bases). The sequencing input was peripheral blood. The sequence was obtained from a human donor in a cohort sampled during active COVID-19. CDR3 sequence reads: CASSPLRGKSYNEQFF. CDR3 coding DNA: TGTGCCAGTAGTCCCCTCAGGGGAAAGTCCTACAATGAGCAGTTCTTC.